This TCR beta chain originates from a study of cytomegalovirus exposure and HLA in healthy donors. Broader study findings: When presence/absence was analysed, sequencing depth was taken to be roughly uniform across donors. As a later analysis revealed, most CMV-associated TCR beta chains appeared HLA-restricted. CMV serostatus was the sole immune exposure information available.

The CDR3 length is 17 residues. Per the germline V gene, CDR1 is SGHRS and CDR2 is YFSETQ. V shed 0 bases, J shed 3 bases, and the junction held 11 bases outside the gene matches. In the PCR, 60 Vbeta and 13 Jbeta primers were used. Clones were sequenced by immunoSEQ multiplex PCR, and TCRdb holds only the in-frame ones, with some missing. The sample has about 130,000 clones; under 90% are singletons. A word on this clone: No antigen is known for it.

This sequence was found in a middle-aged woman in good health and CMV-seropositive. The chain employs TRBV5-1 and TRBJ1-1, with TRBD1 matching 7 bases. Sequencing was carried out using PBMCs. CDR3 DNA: TGCGCCAGCAGCTTGGAGGGACAGCCAGGCAGGGACACTGAAGCTTTCTTT. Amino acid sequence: CASSLEGQPGRDTEAFF.